The sequence of this TCR beta chain was determined in a study of T cells in Graves' hyperthyroidism and ophthalmopathy (dated by TCRdb to between 2017 and 2020). Turning to the overall study: Peripheral blood was sampled at the time of initial diagnosis, prior to any treatment. A discovery cohort of about a hundred patients, 43 with Graves' ophthalmopathy and fewer than 65 with stable Graves' hyperthyroidism, was used to find distinguishing TCR V-J signatures. Whether ophthalmopathy could be predicted prospectively was tested in an independent validation cohort made up of roughly 20 hyperthyroidism patients plus 17 patients who later progressed to ophthalmopathy. For training and testing, the 100 or so patients in the discovery cohort were randomly divided in a 7:3 ratio. Thyroid tissue and blood T-cell repertoires from several Graves' hyperthyroidism patients were also compared in the study. After sampling, hyperthyroidism patients received methimazole starting at 30 mg daily, and ophthalmopathy patients received high-dose intravenous methylprednisolone. The paper describes TCR Vbeta CDR3 sequencing of 120 to 150 peripheral blood samples, made up of roughly 40 ophthalmopathy patients, around 73 hyperthyroidism patients and 17 progressor patients. On the study overall, not on this receptor specifically: A model built on a 13 V-J signature distinguished ophthalmopathy from stable hyperthyroidism, reaching roughly 88% sensitivity and approximately 83% specificity in cross-validation and 80%/75% in testing. Blood samples also contained most of the expanded thyroid clonotypes (frequency above 0.001), which suggests that blood repertoires may reflect thyroid immune responses. No statistical method was used to set the sample size in advance, and investigators knew the group allocation. During validation, the model predicted progression to ophthalmopathy a median of approximately 7 months ahead of onset, with more than 60% sensitivity and under 85% specificity.

The CDR3 has 15 amino acids, counting the end cysteine and phenylalanine. Of the read, only the CDR3 DNA is kept; its 45 bases are in frame from base 1. V ends up 3 bases short and J 2 bases short, with an unmatched junction base count of 3. CDR1 and CDR2, looked up from the germline V gene, are MGHRA and YSYEKL. This clonotype showed up just a few times. The target of this receptor is not known. No much larger clone exists at a distance of one base, and base qualities are not known. Ophthalmopathy patients had moderately to severely active disease, with a Clinical Activity Score of 3 or more, a NOSPECS grade of 4 or more, and a disease duration of less than 3 months. Exclusion was applied to patients with uncontrolled infections, other autoimmune diseases, pregnancy or lactation. Clinical symptoms, serum thyroxine and TRAb, thyroid ultrasound, and orbital computed tomography formed the basis for the diagnoses. PBMCs were isolated from 7.5 to 10 ml of fresh peripheral blood by Ficoll-Paque density gradient centrifugation. Total RNA was extracted using Trizol reagent, and RNA quality was assessed on an Agilent 2100 Bioanalyzer.

The TCR beta CDR3 regions were amplified from RNA transcripts. The first round of RT-PCR for the TCR CDR3 was performed with the HTBI primer set and the Qiagen OneStep RT-PCR kit. Libraries were constructed in a second round of multiplex PCR, after which size selection and purification were performed. Libraries were sequenced paired-end with 100 bp reads on an Illumina HiSeq2000. As for the original processing: SOAPnuke was used to process the raw data, with reads discarded if the reads contained adapters or uncalled bases, had a mean Phred below 15, or lacked an exact constant-primer or identifier match. COPE v1.2.5 was used to merge high-quality paired reads, and clonotypes were defined as unique nucleotide sequences. MiTCR v1.1 was used to align clonotypes to the IMGT TRBV, TRBD and TRBJ reference segments. Only V-J combinations with frequency above 0.0001, covering about 99% of repertoires, were analysed. The TCS score was defined as the ratio of F50 (clonal expansion) to E x V (chaos), calculated using BLOSUM62-based TCRdist between CDR3 peptides within each V-J. Welch's t-statistics and random forest reduced around 510 V-J features to fewer than 15, which were used in a naive Bayes classifier (R e1071). The raw public reads went through TCRdb reprocessing: fastp at Q25, MiXCR clone calling, in-frame beta chains kept. When rows share a CDR3 protein, they turn into one entry using the most common DNA and genes. TCRdb's processing, not the authors' own work, is the source of the V and J calls. Present in this sample are approximately 600,000 distinct CDR3 sequences, 20% to 25% of which were seen just once. The biggest ten clones account for 34% of the sample.

The TCR originated in a man aged 30-40 years with Graves' ophthalmopathy. The sequenced material came from blood. The chain is encoded by TRBV4-1 joined to TRBJ2-1; 8 central bases correspond to TRBD2. In nucleotides, the sequence is TGCGCCAGCAGCCAGGAACTAGCGGCCTACAATGAGCAGTTCTTC. Its product reads: CASSQELAAYNEQFF.